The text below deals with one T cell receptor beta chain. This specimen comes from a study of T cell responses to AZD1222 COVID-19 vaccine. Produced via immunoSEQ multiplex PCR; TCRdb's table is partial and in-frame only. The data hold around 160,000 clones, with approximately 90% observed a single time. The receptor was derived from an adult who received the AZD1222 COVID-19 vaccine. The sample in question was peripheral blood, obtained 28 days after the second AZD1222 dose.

In DNA, the CDR3 is TGTGCCACCAGTGATCCCGGACTAGCGGGACCTTCAAGGGGCTACAATGAGCAGTTCTTC. This codes for CATSDPGLAGPSRGYNEQFF. The chain recombines TRBV24-1 with TRBJ2-1; 12 bases align to TRBD2. The CDR3 length is 20 residues. Germline CDR1 is KGHDR and CDR2 is SFDVKD. V lost 3 bases and J lost 3; bases outside the gene matches: 14.